This entry lists 15 T cell receptor beta chains sequenced from one sample in a study of OX40 agonist ivuxolimab in advanced cancers. TCRdb's copy holds only in-frame clones and misses some; the assay was immunoSEQ multiplex PCR. The sample contains about 53,000 clones, around 91% of which appear only once. The starting material was CD4+ or CD8+ T cells sorted from blood, obtained in a trial of the OX40 agonist ivuxolimab. The source of these receptors is an adult with an advanced solid tumor such as melanoma, head and neck, liver or kidney cancer.

V gene TRBV21-1 combines with J gene TRBJ1-1; the table calls TRBD1, which could not be checked here. TRBV21-1 is a recognized pseudogene. The CDR3 has 15 amino acids. The CDR3 coding sequence is TGTGCCAGCACCACACACAGGTATTTGAACACTGAAGCTTTCTTT. Translating it yields CASTTHRYLNTEAFF.

The chain joins TRBV27 to TRBJ1-1, with D perhaps matching TRBD1 (5 bases). CDR3 size: 15 residues. V lost 6 bases and J 5 bases, leaving 19 bases between the germline ends. Germline assignment: CDR1 MNHEY and CDR2 SMNVEV (reference sequence). CDR3 in DNA: TGTGCCAGCAGCGCTCTTTCCAGGGTACAAACTGAAGCTTTCTTT. Encoded protein: CASSALSRVQTEAFF.

The chain combines TRBV5-6 with TRBJ1-3; D ambiguous. V gave up 4 bases and J gave up 4 bases, with 9 bases separating them. The CDR3 runs to 13 residues. The germline V gene encodes CDR1 SGHDT and CDR2 YYEEEE. The chain's CDR3 is CASSADSGNTIYF. DNA of the CDR3: TGTGCCAGCAGCGCCGATTCAGGAAACACCATATATTTT.

This chain connects TRBV5-1 to TRBJ1-4, with 9 bases that match TRBD1. The CDR3 runs to 17 residues. Germline trimming cut 0 bases from V and 5 bases from J; bases unmatched to any gene: 8. Germline CDR1 reads SGHRS; CDR2 reads YFSETQ. CDR3 nucleotides: TGCGCCAGCAGCTTGGTGCGCATGGGACAGGGAAATGAAAAACTGTTTTTT. Its protein is CASSLVRMGQGNEKLFF.

The V call is TRBV15, the J call TRBJ2-5; no clear D gene. The V end was cut by 1 base, the J end by 4 bases, with 4 bases between. The CDR3 totals 12 residues. Per the germline V gene, CDR1 is LNHNV and CDR2 is YYDKDF (reference sequence). The CDR3 DNA is TGTGCCACCAGCAGAGCTAGAGAGACCCAGTACTTC. It translates to CATSRARETQYF.

V is TRBV19 and J is TRBJ2-5; maybe TRBD1 (7 bases). V was pared by 5 bases and J by 5 bases, with 18 bases between. CDR3 length: 15 amino acids. The germline gives CDR1 LNHDA, CDR2 SQIVND (reference sequence). CDR3: CASSPRTGGGETQYF. The CDR3, as DNA: TGTGCCAGTAGTCCAAGGACAGGAGGAGGGGAGACCCAGTACTTC.

This sequence joins TRBV2 and TRBJ1-2; no clear D gene. Germline V gene data show CDR1 as SNHLY and CDR2 as FYNNEI. V dropped 4 bases and J dropped 5 bases, with 14 bases sitting between them. The CDR3 extends over 14 amino acids. The CDR3 spells CASSGSRLGYGYTF. CDR3 in DNA: TGTGCCAGCAGTGGAAGCAGGTTGGGGTATGGCTACACCTTC.

A note on this clone: At one boundary the junction diverges from the germline segment, which might be a read error. The chain has TRBV5-1 and TRBJ1-1; no clear D. CDR1 is SGHRS and CDR2 is YFSETQ in the germline V gene. The CDR3 runs to 13 residues. CDR3: CASSLARNAEAFF. CDR3 sequence (DNA): TGCGCCAGCAGCTTGGCCAGGAACGCTGAAGCTTTCTTT.

V is TRBV5-4 and J is TRBJ1-4; possible D gene TRBD1, 5 bases. Germline loops: CDR1 SGHNT, CDR2 YYREEE (reference sequence). Trimming removed 4 bases from V and 7 bases from J, with 14 bases in between. CDR3 length: 14 residues. Written as DNA, the CDR3 is TGTGCCAGCAGCCTCAGGGCGGGGAGTGAAAAACTGTTTTTT. It specifies CASSLRAGSEKLFF.

The chain combines TRBV6-5 with TRBJ2-3; D might be TRBD1 (6 bases). CDR3 length equals 15 residues. Germline V lookup: CDR1 MNHEY, CDR2 SVGAGI. Deletions cut 0 bases from V and 6 bases from J, with 13 bases between. CDR3 protein: CASSYSTGPWDTQYF. CDR3 DNA sequence: TGTGCCAGCAGTTACTCTACAGGGCCTTGGGATACGCAGTATTTT.

This clone was found once. V gene TRBV6-5 combines with J gene TRBJ1-1; 9 nucleotides line up with TRBD1. The CDR3 sequence is 15 residues long. Trimming at V came to 1 base and at J to 4 bases, leaving 4 bases not matched to a gene. The V gene's germline CDR1 is MNHEY and CDR2 SVGAGI. As DNA, the CDR3 is TGTGCCAGCAGTTACTACAGGGGGCGGGTCACTGAAGCTTTCTTT. Protein product: CASSYYRGRVTEAFF.

This rearrangement joins TRBV25-1 to TRBJ1-5; the match to TRBD1 covers 11 bases. V lost 6 bases to trimming and J lost 7 bases; unmatched junction nucleotides: 5. This CDR3 is built from 14 residues. CDR1 is MGHDK, CDR2 SYGVNS, per germline. This chain's CDR3 is CASSRDRGFQPQHF. The CDR3 DNA sequence: TGTGCCAGCAGCCGGGACAGGGGGTTCCAGCCCCAGCATTTT.

The genes are TRBV11-2 and TRBJ1-1; maybe TRBD1 (5 bases). Germline-derived CDR1 and CDR2 are SGHAT and FQNNGV. The CDR3 has 13 amino acids. V lost 1 base and J 7 bases, leaving 10 bases between the germline ends. The CDR3 sequence is CASSLARDSEAFF. DNA for the CDR3: TGTGCCAGCAGCTTAGCCCGAGACAGTGAAGCTTTCTTT.

This sequence joins TRBV28 and TRBJ1-3; D is ambiguous. V lost 7 bases and J 0 bases, leaving 10 bases between the germline ends. The CDR3 totals 14 residues. CDR1 MDHEN and CDR2 SYDVKM come from the germline V gene. CDR3 in amino acids: CASMGGSSGNTIYF. The CDR3 DNA sequence: TGTGCCAGCATGGGCGGTAGCTCTGGAAACACCATATATTTT.

DNA of the CDR3: TGTGCCAGCAGCCATGCCGGGACAGAATATGGCTACACCTTC. As protein: CASSHAGTEYGYTF. The genes are TRBV28 and TRBJ1-2; 7 bases fit TRBD1. This CDR3 spans 14 amino acids. V was pared by 6 bases and J by 5 bases, with 9 bases of the junction left unmatched. In germline, CDR1 is MDHEN, CDR2 SYDVKM.